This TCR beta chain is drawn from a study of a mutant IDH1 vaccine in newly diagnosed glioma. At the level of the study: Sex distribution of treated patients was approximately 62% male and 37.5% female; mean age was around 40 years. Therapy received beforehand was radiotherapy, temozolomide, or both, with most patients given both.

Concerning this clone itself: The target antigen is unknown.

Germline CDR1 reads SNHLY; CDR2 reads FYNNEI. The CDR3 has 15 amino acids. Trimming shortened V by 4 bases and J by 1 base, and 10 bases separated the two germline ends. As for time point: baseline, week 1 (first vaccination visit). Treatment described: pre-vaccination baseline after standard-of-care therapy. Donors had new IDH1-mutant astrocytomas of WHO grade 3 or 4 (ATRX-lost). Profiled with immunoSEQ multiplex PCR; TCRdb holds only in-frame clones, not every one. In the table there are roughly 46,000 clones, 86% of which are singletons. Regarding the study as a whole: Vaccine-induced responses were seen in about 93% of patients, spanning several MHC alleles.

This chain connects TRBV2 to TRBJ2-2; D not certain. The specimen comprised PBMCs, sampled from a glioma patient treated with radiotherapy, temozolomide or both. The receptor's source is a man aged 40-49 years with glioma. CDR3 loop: CASSGVAVNTGELFF. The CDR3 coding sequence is TGTGCCAGCAGTGGGGTAGCAGTGAACACCGGGGAGCTGTTTTTT.